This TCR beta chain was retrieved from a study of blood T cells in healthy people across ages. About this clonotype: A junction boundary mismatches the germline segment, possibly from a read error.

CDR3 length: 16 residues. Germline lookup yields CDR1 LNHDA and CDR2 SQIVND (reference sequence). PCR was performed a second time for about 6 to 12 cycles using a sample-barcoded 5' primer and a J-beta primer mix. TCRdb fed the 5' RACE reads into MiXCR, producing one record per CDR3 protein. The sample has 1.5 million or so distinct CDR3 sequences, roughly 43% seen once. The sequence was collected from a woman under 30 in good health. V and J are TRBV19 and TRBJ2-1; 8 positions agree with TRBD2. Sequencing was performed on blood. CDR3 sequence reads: CASSIAGLAGFNGQFF. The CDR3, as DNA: TGTGCCAGTAGTATCGCGGGATTAGCGGGGTTCAATGGGCAGTTCTTC.